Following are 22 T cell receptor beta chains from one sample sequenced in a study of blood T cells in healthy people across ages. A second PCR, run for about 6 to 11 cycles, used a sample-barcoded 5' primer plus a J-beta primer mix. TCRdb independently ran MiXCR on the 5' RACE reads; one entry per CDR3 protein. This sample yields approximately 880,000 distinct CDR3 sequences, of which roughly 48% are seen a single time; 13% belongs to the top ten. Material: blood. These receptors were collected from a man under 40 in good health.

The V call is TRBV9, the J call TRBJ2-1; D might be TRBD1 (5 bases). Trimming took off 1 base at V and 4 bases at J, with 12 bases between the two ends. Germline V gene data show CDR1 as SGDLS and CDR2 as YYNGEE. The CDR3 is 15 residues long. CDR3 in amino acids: CASSVSGLDYNEQFF. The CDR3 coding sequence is TGTGCCAGCAGCGTATCAGGGTTAGATTACAATGAGCAGTTCTTC.

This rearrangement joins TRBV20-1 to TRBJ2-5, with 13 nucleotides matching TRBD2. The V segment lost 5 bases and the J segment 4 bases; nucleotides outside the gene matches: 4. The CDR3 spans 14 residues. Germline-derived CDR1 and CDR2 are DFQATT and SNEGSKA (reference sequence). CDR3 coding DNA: TGCAGTGCTGGACTAGCGGGGGAAGGAGAGACCCAGTACTTC. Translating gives CSAGLAGEGETQYF.

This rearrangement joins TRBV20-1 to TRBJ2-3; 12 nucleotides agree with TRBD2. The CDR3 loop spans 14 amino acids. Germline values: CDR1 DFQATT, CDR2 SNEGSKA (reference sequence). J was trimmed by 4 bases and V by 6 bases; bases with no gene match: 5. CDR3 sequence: CSAVTSGGSDTQYF. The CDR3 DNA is TGCAGTGCGGTAACTAGCGGGGGGTCAGATACGCAGTATTTT.

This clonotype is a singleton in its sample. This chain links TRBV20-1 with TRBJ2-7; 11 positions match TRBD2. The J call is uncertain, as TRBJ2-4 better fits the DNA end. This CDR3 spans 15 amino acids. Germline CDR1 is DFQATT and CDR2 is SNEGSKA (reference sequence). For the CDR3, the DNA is TGCAGTGCTAGAGCCCTAGCGGGGGGAAAAAACATTCAGTACTTC. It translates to CSARALAGGKNIQYF.

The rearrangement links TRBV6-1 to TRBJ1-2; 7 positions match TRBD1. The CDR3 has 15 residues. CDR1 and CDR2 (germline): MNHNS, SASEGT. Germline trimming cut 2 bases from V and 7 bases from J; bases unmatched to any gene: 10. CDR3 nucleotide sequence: TGTGCCAGCAGTGAACTGGCAGACAGGGCATCTGGCTACACCTTC. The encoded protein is CASSELADRASGYTF.

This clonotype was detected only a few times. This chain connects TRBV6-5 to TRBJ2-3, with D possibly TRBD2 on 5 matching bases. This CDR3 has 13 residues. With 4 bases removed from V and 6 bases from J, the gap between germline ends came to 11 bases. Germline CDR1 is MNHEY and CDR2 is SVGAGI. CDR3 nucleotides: TGTGCCAGCAGTTCGGGGATGGGCGATACGCAGTATTTT. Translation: CASSSGMGDTQYF.

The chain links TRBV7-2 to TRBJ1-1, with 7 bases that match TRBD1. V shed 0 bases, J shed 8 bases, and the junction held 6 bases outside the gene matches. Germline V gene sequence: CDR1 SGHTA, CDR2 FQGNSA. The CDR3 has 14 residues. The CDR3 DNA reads TGTGCCAGCAGCTTAGCTGGGGGACAGTTCGAAGCTTTCTTT. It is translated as CASSLAGGQFEAFF.

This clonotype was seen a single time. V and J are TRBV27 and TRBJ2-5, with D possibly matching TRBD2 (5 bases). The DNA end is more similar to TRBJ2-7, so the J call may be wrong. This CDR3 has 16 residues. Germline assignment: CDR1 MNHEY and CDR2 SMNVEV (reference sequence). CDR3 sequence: CASSSMSGTYPYEQYF. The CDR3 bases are TGTGCCAGCAGTTCTATGTCGGGAACATACCCCTACGAGCAGTACTTC.

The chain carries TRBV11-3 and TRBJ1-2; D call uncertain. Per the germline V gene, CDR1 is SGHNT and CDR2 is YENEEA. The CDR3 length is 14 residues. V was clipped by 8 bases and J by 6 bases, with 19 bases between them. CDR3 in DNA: TGTGCCAGCGAAACCACACCATACCTCAATGGCTACACCTTC. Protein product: CASETTPYLNGYTF. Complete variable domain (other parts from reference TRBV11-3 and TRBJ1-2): EAGVVQSPRYKIIEKKQPVAFWCNPISGHNTLYWYLQNLGQGPELLIRYENEEAVDDSQLPKDRFSAERLKGVDSTLKIQPAELGDSAVYLCASETTPYLNGYTFGSGTRLTVV.

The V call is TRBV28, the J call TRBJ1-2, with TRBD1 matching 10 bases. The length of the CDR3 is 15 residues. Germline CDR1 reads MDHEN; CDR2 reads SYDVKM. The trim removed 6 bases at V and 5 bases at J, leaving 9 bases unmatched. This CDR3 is CASRGDGQGGYGYTF. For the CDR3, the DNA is TGTGCCAGCAGGGGAGATGGACAGGGGGGTTATGGCTACACCTTC.

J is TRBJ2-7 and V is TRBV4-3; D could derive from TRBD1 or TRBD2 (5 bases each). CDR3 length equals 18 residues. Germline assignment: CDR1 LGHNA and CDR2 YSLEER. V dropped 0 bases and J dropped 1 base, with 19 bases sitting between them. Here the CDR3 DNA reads TGCGCCAGCAGCCAAGATGGAAGGGGACCGAACCATTCCTACGAGCAGTACTTC. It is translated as CASSQDGRGPNHSYEQYF.

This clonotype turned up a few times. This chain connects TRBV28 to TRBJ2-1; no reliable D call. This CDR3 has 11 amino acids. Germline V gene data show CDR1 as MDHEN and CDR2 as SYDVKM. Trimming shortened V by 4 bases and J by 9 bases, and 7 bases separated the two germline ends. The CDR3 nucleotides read TGTGCCAGCAGTTACAGAAGTGAGCAGTTCTTC. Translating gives CASSYRSEQFF.

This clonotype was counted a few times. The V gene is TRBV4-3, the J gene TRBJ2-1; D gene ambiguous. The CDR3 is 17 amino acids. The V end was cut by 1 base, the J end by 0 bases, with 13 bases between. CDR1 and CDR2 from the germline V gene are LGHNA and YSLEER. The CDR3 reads CASSQVEPSSSYNEQFF. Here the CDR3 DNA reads TGCGCCAGCAGCCAAGTCGAGCCGTCGAGCTCCTACAATGAGCAGTTCTTC.

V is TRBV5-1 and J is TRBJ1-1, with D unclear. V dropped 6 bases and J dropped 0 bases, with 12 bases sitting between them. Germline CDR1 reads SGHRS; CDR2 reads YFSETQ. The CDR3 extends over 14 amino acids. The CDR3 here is CASTSGEMNTEAFF. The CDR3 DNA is TGCGCCAGCACGTCCGGGGAAATGAACACTGAAGCTTTCTTT.

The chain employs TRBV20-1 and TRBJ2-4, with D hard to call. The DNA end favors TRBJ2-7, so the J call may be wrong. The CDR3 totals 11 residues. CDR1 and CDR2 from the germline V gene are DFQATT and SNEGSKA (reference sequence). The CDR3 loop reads CSARDPCEQYF. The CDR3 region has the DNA TGCAGTGCTAGAGACCCGTGCGAGCAGTACTTC.

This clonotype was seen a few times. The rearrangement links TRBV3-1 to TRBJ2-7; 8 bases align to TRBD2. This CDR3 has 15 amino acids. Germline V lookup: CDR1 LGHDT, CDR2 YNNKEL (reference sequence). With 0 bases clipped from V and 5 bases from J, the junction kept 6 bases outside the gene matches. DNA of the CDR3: TGTGCCAGCAGCCAAGAGTTCGGGGGGGCCCACGAGCAGTACTTC. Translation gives CASSQEFGGAHEQYF.

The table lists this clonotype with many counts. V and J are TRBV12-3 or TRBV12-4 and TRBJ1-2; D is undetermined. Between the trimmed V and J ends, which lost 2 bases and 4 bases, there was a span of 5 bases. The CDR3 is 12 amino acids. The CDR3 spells CASSLNGYGYTF. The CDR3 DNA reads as TGTGCCAGCAGTTTAAACGGCTATGGCTACACCTTC.

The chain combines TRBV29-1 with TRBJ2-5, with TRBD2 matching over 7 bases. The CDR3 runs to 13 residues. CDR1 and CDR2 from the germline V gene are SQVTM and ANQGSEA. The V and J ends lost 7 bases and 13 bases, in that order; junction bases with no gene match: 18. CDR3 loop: CSGANSRGIERYF. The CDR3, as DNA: TGCAGCGGGGCAAACTCGCGGGGGATAGAGCGGTACTTC.

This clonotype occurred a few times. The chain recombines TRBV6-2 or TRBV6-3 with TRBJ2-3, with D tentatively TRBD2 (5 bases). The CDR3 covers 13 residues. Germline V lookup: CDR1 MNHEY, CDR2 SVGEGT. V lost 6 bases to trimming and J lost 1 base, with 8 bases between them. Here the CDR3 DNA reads TGTGCCAGCAGGGAGGTCGGCACAGATACGCAGTATTTT. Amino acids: CASREVGTDTQYF.

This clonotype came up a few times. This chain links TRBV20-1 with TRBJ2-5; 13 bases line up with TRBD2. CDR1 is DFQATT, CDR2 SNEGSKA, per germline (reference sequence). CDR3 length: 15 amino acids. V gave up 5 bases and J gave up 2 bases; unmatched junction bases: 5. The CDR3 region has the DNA TGCAGTGCTGATACTAGCGGGGGGGTACAAGAGACCCAGTACTTC. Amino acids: CSADTSGGVQETQYF.

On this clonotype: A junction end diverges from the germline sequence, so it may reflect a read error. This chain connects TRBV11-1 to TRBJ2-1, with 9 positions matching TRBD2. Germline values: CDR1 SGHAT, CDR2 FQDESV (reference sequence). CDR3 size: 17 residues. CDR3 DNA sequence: TGTGCCAGCAGCTTAGTCTCGCGGGGGGGTCCCCGCAATGGGCAGTTCTTC. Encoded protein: CASSLVSRGGPRNGQFF.

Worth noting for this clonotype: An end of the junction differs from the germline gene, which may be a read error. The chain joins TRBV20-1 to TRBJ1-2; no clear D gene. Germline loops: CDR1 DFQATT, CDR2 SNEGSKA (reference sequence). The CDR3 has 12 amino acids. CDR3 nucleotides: TGCAGGGCTAACCTCCTACCCGGCGGCTACACCTTC. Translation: CRANLLPGGYTF.